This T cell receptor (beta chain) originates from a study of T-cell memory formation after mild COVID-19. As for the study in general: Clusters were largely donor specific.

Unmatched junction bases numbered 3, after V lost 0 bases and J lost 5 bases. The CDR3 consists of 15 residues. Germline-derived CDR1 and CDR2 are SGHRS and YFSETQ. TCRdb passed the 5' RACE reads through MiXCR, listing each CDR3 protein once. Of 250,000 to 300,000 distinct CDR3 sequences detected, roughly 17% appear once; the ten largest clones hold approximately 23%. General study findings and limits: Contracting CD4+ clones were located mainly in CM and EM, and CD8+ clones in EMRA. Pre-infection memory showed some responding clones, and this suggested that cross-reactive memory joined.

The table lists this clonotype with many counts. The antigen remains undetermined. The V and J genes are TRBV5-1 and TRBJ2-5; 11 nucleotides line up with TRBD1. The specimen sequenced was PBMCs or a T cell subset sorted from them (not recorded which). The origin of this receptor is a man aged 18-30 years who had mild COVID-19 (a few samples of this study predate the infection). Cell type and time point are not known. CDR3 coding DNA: TGCGCCAGCAGCTTGGCCGGACAGGGGGCTGAGACCCAGTACTTC. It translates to CASSLAGQGAETQYF.